The T cell receptor beta chain described here comes from a study of CD8+ T cells in alopecia areata. Study in general: Oral tofacitinib (5 to 10 mg twice daily) was administered to treated patients.

Treatment denoted: oral pan-JAK inhibitor, 5-10 mg twice daily. This clone has at least ten counts. Its cognate antigen is unknown. Sequencing templates came from extracted RNA that was reverse transcribed into cDNA. Method: immunoSEQ multiplex PCR; TCRdb's copy keeps in-frame clones and lacks some. The sample comprises approximately 210,000 clones, 43% of which are singletons, and roughly 2.8% rests with the top ten. V was trimmed by 3 bases and J by 8 bases, leaving 10 bases between them. Germline values: CDR1 LNHDA, CDR2 SQIVND (reference sequence). This CDR3 comprises 13 residues. Regarding the study as a whole: Lesional scalp displayed greater clonality than normal scalp, most notably in alopecia totalis/universalis.

This clonotype was sampled from a human donor with alopecia areata. Sample: CD4+ T cells sorted from blood, taken at approximately week 36, from a patient treated with tofacitinib. This chain uses TRBV19 with TRBJ1-4, with D unclear. CDR3 in DNA: TGTGCCAGTAGTATCGACAAGGACGAAAAACTGTTTTTT. Translated: CASSIDKDEKLFF.